These 29 T cell receptor beta chains were sequenced from one sample in a study of T cell repertoires in cytomegalovirus infection. TCRdb recomputed calls from the reads with MiXCR, one row per CDR3 protein. The data hold over 300,000 distinct CDR3 sequences, with roughly 16% observed a single time. Sequenced: PBMCs. These receptors originate from a human donor in good health (CMV status not recorded). Some clones in this sample may be carry-over from other donors' samples.

This clonotype has a handful of counts. The chain carries TRBV13 and TRBJ2-2; D not certain. Germline V lookup: CDR1 PRHDT, CDR2 FYEKMQ (reference sequence). V was trimmed by 1 base and J by 6 bases, leaving 9 bases between them. CDR3 length: 14 amino acids. In DNA form, the CDR3 reads TGTGCCAGCAGCTTAGATCGGCAAGCCGGGGAGCTGTTTTTT. Residues: CASSLDRQAGELFF.

This chain joins TRBV6-6 and TRBJ2-1; 11 bases fit TRBD2. The V segment lost 5 bases and the J segment 3 bases; nucleotides outside the gene matches: 6. CDR1 and CDR2 (germline): MNHNY, SVGAGI (reference sequence). The CDR3 is 16 amino acids. DNA of the CDR3: TGTGCCAGCAGTCAACCCGGGACTAGCGGCTACAATGAGCAGTTCTTC. It is translated as CASSQPGTSGYNEQFF.

This clonotype was detected a few times. The chain links TRBV12-3 or TRBV12-4 to TRBJ2-5, with 7 positions matching TRBD1. V lost 5 bases to trimming and J lost 4 bases; unmatched junction nucleotides: 7. This CDR3 has 14 amino acids. Written as DNA, the CDR3 is TGTGCCAGCAGTCCACAGGGGATTCGAGAGACCCAGTACTTC. Protein sequence: CASSPQGIRETQYF.

This clonotype has ten or more counts. The rearrangement uses TRBV20-1 and TRBJ1-6; D not resolved. Trimming took off 4 bases at V and 6 bases at J, with 13 bases between the two ends. The CDR3 has 14 residues. CDR1 and CDR2 (germline): DFQATT, SNEGSKA (reference sequence). The CDR3 DNA sequence: TGCAGTGCTATAAAGGTTAAGGGTAATTCACCCCTCCACTTT. Translating gives CSAIKVKGNSPLHF.

The J gene is TRBJ2-2, the V gene TRBV6-2 or TRBV6-3; D may be TRBD2 (5 bases). This CDR3 contains 14 residues. The germline V and J ends were trimmed by 5 bases and 2 bases, with 9 bases remaining between them. Germline CDR1 is MNHEY and CDR2 is SVGEGT. CDR3 residues: CASSVTGNTGELFF. The DNA of the CDR3 is TGTGCCAGCAGTGTTACGGGAAACACCGGGGAGCTGTTTTTT.

This clonotype has more than one count but fewer than ten. This chain joins TRBV6-1 and TRBJ2-6; possible D gene TRBD2, 6 bases. Germline CDR1 and CDR2: MNHNS and SASEGT. Trimming took 7 bases from V and 0 from J, leaving 16 bases between them. There are 17 residues in the CDR3. The CDR3 loop reads CASTDLGLSSGANVLTF. In DNA form, the CDR3 reads TGTGCCAGCACCGATTTGGGACTGAGCTCTGGGGCCAACGTCCTGACTTTC.

This clonotype has ten or more counts. This chain connects TRBV7-2 to TRBJ1-6; 8 bases are a match to TRBD1. V lost 3 bases, J lost 5 bases, and 3 bases stayed unmatched. This CDR3 comprises 15 residues. Germline V gene sequence: CDR1 SGHTA, CDR2 FQGNSA. The CDR3 is CASSLTGEHNSPLHF. The CDR3, as DNA: TGTGCCAGCAGCTTGACAGGGGAGCATAATTCACCCCTCCACTTT.

In its sample, this clonotype was seen many times. The chain has TRBV7-2 and TRBJ2-1; 11 nucleotides align to TRBD2. The CDR3 extends over 19 amino acids. V lost 5 bases to trimming and J lost 5 bases; unmatched junction nucleotides: 17. Germline assignment: CDR1 SGHTA and CDR2 FQGNSA. The CDR3 spells CASSHRGIGGLAANNEQFF. Here the CDR3 DNA reads TGTGCCAGCAGCCATCGCGGGATTGGGGGACTAGCGGCCAACAATGAGCAGTTCTTC.

This clonotype showed up many times. In DNA form, the CDR3 reads TGTGCCAGCAGTTTAGCGCGAGGGGGTAGAGAAAAACTGTTTTTT. Translation gives CASSLARGGREKLFF. The V and J genes are TRBV12-3 or TRBV12-4 and TRBJ1-4; D is possibly TRBD1 (6 bases). The CDR3 extends over 15 amino acids. V dropped 0 bases and J dropped 8 bases, with 13 bases sitting between them.

This chain links TRBV27 with TRBJ2-5, with a tentative D call TRBD2 (6 bases). In germline, CDR1 is MNHEY, CDR2 SMNVEV (reference sequence). CDR3 length: 14 amino acids. Trimming stripped 5 bases from V and 4 bases from J, with 14 bases between. Written as DNA, the CDR3 is TGTGCCAGCAGTCTGCGGGGTTCGGGAGAGACCCAGTACTTC. It codes for CASSLRGSGETQYF.

The chain combines TRBV2 with TRBJ2-5, with unresolved D. The V end was cut by 6 bases, the J end by 2 bases, with 10 bases between. CDR1 SNHLY and CDR2 FYNNEI come from the germline V gene. This CDR3 contains 13 residues. CDR3 sequence reads: CASRLAWQETQYF. In nucleotides, the CDR3 is TGTGCCAGCAGGTTAGCTTGGCAAGAGACCCAGTACTTC. The whole variable domain, filled in from reference TRBV2 and TRBJ2-5, reads EPEVTQTPSHQVTQMGQEVILRCVPISNHLYFYWYRQILGQKVEFLVSFYNNEISEKSEIFDDQFSVERPDGSNFTLKIRSTKLEDSAMYFCASRLAWQETQYFGPGTRLLVL.

The V and J genes are TRBV2 and TRBJ2-5; 9 nucleotides match TRBD1. Germline CDR1 SNHLY, CDR2 FYNNEI. Unmatched junction bases numbered 8, after V lost 6 bases and J lost 0 bases. The CDR3 covers 16 residues. CDR3 amino acids: CASRAGTGKHQETQYF. CDR3 coding DNA: TGTGCCAGCAGAGCTGGGACAGGGAAGCACCAAGAGACCCAGTACTTC.

This clonotype was recorded at least ten times. This chain links TRBV7-8 with TRBJ2-3; D is unclear. V was trimmed by 7 bases and J by 2 bases, leaving 22 bases between them. The germline CDR1 and CDR2 sequences are SGHVS and FQNEAQ. The CDR3 is 17 amino acids. The CDR3 reads CASTPPRDPGFTDTQYF. The CDR3 bases are TGTGCCAGCACTCCCCCCCGAGATCCCGGTTTCACAGATACGCAGTATTTT.

V and J are TRBV20-1 and TRBJ2-3, with D tentatively TRBD2 (7 bases). There are 16 residues in the CDR3. V dropped 6 bases and J dropped 0 bases, with 19 bases sitting between them. Germline-derived CDR1 and CDR2 are DFQATT and SNEGSKA (reference sequence). The CDR3 DNA follows: TGCAGTGCGGACCTGGGGGGGGGCCTTAGCACAGATACGCAGTATTTT. This gives the protein CSADLGGGLSTDTQYF.

This clonotype was counted a few times. The V and J genes are TRBV20-1 and TRBJ2-1; a weak D match, TRBD1 (6 bases). Germline values: CDR1 DFQATT, CDR2 SNEGSKA (reference sequence). The V and J ends lost 3 bases and 5 bases respectively, with 14 bases between them. This CDR3 has 14 residues. The CDR3 nucleotides are TGCAGTGCTAGTTGGGACAAAGGGGACAATGAGCAGTTCTTC. Amino acids: CSASWDKGDNEQFF.

V usage is TRBV5-1 and J usage is TRBJ2-6, with no clear D. CDR1 is SGHRS and CDR2 is YFSETQ in the germline V gene. This CDR3 has 16 amino acids. The ends were cut back, 0 bases at V and 0 bases at J, with 7 bases in the middle. For the CDR3, the DNA is TGCGCCAGCAGCTTGGCGGGCGACTCTGGGGCCAACGTCCTGACTTTC. Its translation is CASSLAGDSGANVLTF.

This clonotype was seen at least ten times. This chain links TRBV27 with TRBJ2-3, with D perhaps matching TRBD1 (6 bases). Germline V gene sequence: CDR1 MNHEY, CDR2 SMNVEV (reference sequence). Trimming took off 5 bases at V and 4 bases at J, with 10 bases between the two ends. There are 13 residues in the CDR3. The CDR3 sequence is CASSRQVADTQYF. The DNA for the CDR3 is TGTGCCAGCAGTCGACAGGTTGCAGATACGCAGTATTTT.

The rearrangement links TRBV6-5 to TRBJ2-3, with D perhaps TRBD2 (5 bases). Germline V CDR1 and CDR2: MNHEY, SVGAGI. The CDR3 has 14 residues. With 5 bases removed from V and 3 bases from J, the gap between germline ends came to 12 bases. In nucleotides, the CDR3 is TGTGCCAGCAGTCCTAGGGAGTTTACAGATACGCAGTATTTT. This codes for CASSPREFTDTQYF.

This clonotype turned up a few times. This chain links TRBV12-3 or TRBV12-4 with TRBJ1-5, with D unresolved. Trimming shortened V by 2 bases and J by 9 bases, and 8 bases separated the two germline ends. The CDR3 consists of 12 residues. The CDR3 loop is CASSLQEPPQHF. CDR3 in DNA: TGTGCCAGCAGTTTACAAGAGCCGCCCCAGCATTTT.

The rearrangement links TRBV27 to TRBJ2-4; 8 bases match TRBD1. The CDR3 runs 13 residues. Trimming took 5 bases from V and 8 from J; bases not matched to a gene: 5. The germline V gene has CDR1 MNHEY and CDR2 SMNVEV (reference sequence). CDR3: CASSRTGNDIQYF. CDR3 DNA: TGTGCCAGCAGTAGGACAGGGAACGACATTCAGTACTTC.

This clonotype was counted a few times. The rearrangement links TRBV6-5 to TRBJ2-2; the D call may be TRBD1 or TRBD2 (5 bases each). CDR1 and CDR2 from the germline V gene are MNHEY and SVGAGI. The CDR3 has 15 residues. V was trimmed by 4 bases and J by 4 bases, leaving 13 bases between them. The CDR3: CASSSGAGATGELFF. Here the CDR3 DNA reads TGTGCCAGCAGTTCCGGGGCTGGGGCCACCGGGGAGCTGTTTTTT.

This sequence joins TRBV5-1 and TRBJ2-7, with D perhaps TRBD1 (6 bases). This CDR3 comprises 14 residues. Looked up from germline, CDR1 is SGHRS and CDR2 is YFSETQ. Between the trimmed V and J ends, which lost 4 bases and 1 base, there was a span of 12 bases. The CDR3 region has the DNA TGCGCCAGCAGCCAAACAGGGATTTCCTACGAGCAGTACTTC. It yields the protein CASSQTGISYEQYF.

This clonotype was seen a handful of times. The genes are TRBV27 and TRBJ2-7; no firm D call. V lost 6 bases to trimming and J lost 2 bases, with 11 bases between them. Germline lookup yields CDR1 MNHEY and CDR2 SMNVEV (reference sequence). This CDR3 has 13 residues. The CDR3 coding sequence is TGTGCCAGCAGCCTCCTTGGTCCCTACGAGCAGTACTTC. Its protein is CASSLLGPYEQYF.

J is TRBJ1-6 and V is TRBV20-1; 7 bases fit TRBD1. The V and J ends lost 0 bases and 2 bases, in that order; junction bases with no gene match: 7. The CDR3 covers 17 residues. CDR1 is DFQATT, CDR2 SNEGSKA, per germline (reference sequence). In nucleotides, the CDR3 is TGCAGTGCTAGAGATCGGGCAGGGGGTACCTATAATTCACCCCTCCACTTT. Protein sequence: CSARDRAGGTYNSPLHF.

The chain is built from TRBV12-3 or TRBV12-4 and TRBJ1-2; no firm D call. V was clipped by 0 bases and J by 2 bases, with 4 bases between them. There are 13 residues in the CDR3. The CDR3 DNA reads TGTGCCAGCAGTTTAGCGCCGAACTATGGCTACACCTTC. Amino acids: CASSLAPNYGYTF.

V and J are TRBV28 and TRBJ2-7; tentative D call: TRBD2 (5 bases). The CDR3 covers 14 residues. CDR1 and CDR2 (germline): MDHEN, SYDVKM. Trimming took 8 bases from V and 1 from J, leaving 15 bases between them. The chain's CDR3 is CASGEHIRSYEQYF. The CDR3 DNA follows: TGTGCCAGCGGGGAGCACATTAGATCCTACGAGCAGTACTTC. The full variable domain, with the rest looked up from reference TRBV28 and TRBJ2-7, is DVKVTQSSRYLVKRTGEKVFLECVQDMDHENMFWYRQDPGLGLRLIYFSYDVKMKEKGDIPEGYSVSREKKERFSLILESASTNQTSMYLCASGEHIRSYEQYFGPGTRLTVT.

There are a few counts of this clonotype. The chain couples TRBV4-1 to TRBJ1-2; the match to TRBD1 covers 7 bases. This CDR3 is built from 17 residues. Trimming removed 3 bases from V and 1 base from J; junction bases left unmatched: 11. In germline, CDR1 is MGHRA, CDR2 YSYEKL. The CDR3 protein is CASSHPYRQGGNYGYTF. The DNA of the CDR3 is TGCGCCAGCAGCCACCCCTATCGGCAGGGGGGTAACTATGGCTACACCTTC.

The sample holds a few counts of this clonotype. J is TRBJ1-4 and V is TRBV20-1, with 7 bases that match TRBD1. The V and J ends lost 2 bases and 6 bases, in that order; junction bases with no gene match: 0. The CDR3 length is 12 residues. The germline gives CDR1 DFQATT, CDR2 SNEGSKA (reference sequence). CDR3 sequence: CSARTGDEKLFF. CDR3 DNA: TGCAGTGCTAGAACAGGGGATGAAAAACTGTTTTTT.

The genes are TRBV14 and TRBJ1-6, with TRBD1 as a possible D gene (5 bases). Germline V gene data show CDR1 as SGHDN and CDR2 as FVKESK. V gave up 3 bases and J gave up 0 bases, with 9 bases separating them. This CDR3 has 16 residues. CDR3 loop: CASSQRGSSYNSPLHF. DNA of the CDR3: TGTGCCAGCAGCCAGCGGGGGAGCTCCTATAATTCACCCCTCCACTTT.